This paragraph covers one TCR beta chain sequence. Naive CD4+ T cells were purified with Tregs depleted by CD25. TCRdb redid the calling of the 5' RACE reads with MiXCR, one entry per CDR3 protein. The sample has roughly 46,000 distinct CDR3 sequences; 28% are singletons. From germline, CDR1 is WSHSY and CDR2 SAAADI. The CDR3 is 13 amino acids. The ends lost 8 bases at V and 1 base at J; junction bases unmatched: 3. The rearrangement joins TRBV10-2 to TRBJ2-3, with 7 bases fitting TRBD2. The sequence derives from a female donor with breast cancer. What was sequenced was naive CD4+ T cells sorted from blood. Described subset: naive CD4+ T cells, CD4+CD45RA+CD25-. The CDR3 is CASGTTGTDTQYF. CDR3 bases: TGCGCCAGCGGGACTACCGGCACAGATACGCAGTATTTT.